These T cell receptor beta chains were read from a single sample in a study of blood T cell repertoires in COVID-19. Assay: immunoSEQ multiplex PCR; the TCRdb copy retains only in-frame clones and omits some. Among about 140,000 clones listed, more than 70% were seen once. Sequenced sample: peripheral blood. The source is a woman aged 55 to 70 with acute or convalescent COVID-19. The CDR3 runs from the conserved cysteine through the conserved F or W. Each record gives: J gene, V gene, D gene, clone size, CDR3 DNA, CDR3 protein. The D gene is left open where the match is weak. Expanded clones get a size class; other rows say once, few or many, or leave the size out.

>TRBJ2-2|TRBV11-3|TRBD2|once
TGTGCCAGCAGCAAACTAGCGGGGGGAAACGGGGAGCTGTTTTTT
CASSKLAGGNGELFF
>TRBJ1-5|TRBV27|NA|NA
TGTGCCAGCAGGCCGAATCCAGGGATGGTTCAGCCCCAGCATTTT
CASRPNPGMVQPQHF
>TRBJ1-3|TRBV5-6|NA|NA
TGTGCCAGCAGCGAAGTTCCTGCTAGCTCTGGAAACACCATATATTTT
CASSEVPASSGNTIYF
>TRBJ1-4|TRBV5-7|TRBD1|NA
TGTGCCAGCAGCTACAGGGGAACTAATGAAAAACTGTTTTTT
CASSYRGTNEKLFF
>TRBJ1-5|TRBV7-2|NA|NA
TGTGCCAGCAGCCAAAGGACTGAGCGTCAGCCCCAGCATTTT
CASSQRTERQPQHF
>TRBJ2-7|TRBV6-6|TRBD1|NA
TGTGCCAGCAGTTACTCAGGACAGGGGTCCCGCGAGCAGTACTTC
CASSYSGQGSREQYF
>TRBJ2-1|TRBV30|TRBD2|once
TGTGCCTGGAGTGTATTAACTAGCGCGCTCTTC
CAWSVLTSALF
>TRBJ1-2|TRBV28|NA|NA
TGTGCCAGCGCCGGGACATCCCAGAACTATGGCTACACCTTC
CASAGTSQNYGYTF
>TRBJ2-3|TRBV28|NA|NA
TGTGCCAGCACCCAATTTCCCGCGGGGCTTAGCACAGATACGCAGTATTTT
CASTQFPAGLSTDTQYF
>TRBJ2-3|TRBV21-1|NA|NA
TGTGCCAGCAGCACCAGACTAGCGGGGTTCGCAGATACGCAGTATTTT
CASSTRLAGFADTQYF
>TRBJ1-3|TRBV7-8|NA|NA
TGTGCCAGCAGTTATAGAGGAAACACCATATATTTT
CASSYRGNTIYF
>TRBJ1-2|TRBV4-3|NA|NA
TGCGCCAGCAGCCAAGAAGCCAGGGGTTTTAGCTACACCTTC
CASSQEARGFSYTF
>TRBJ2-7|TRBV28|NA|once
TGTGCCAGCAGGGCCAACGGGATGTCCTACGAGCAGTACTTC
CASRANGMSYEQYF
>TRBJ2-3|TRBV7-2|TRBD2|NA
TGTGCCAGCAGCTTCATAGCGGGGGAAACAGATACGCAGTATTTT
CASSFIAGETDTQYF